The 9 T cell receptor beta chains listed next were all sequenced from one sample in a study of cytomegalovirus exposure and HLA in healthy donors. 13 Jbeta primers and 60 Vbeta primers were used for the PCR. Generated by immunoSEQ multiplex PCR, the TCRdb table keeps only in-frame clones and is missing some. The sample features around 100,000 clones, with approximately 3.7% in its top ten. Sequencing used PBMCs. The receptor set was obtained from a man aged 40-55 years in good health and CMV-seronegative.

This CDR3 is CASRRAGGPLNEQFF. The CDR3 DNA reads TGTGCCAGCAGACGAGCGGGGGGCCCTCTCAATGAGCAGTTCTTC. The chain employs TRBV6-5 and TRBJ2-1, with TRBD2 matching over 9 bases. This CDR3 spans 15 amino acids. Trimming took 6 bases from V and 6 from J; bases not matched to a gene: 9. Germline V gene lookup returns CDR1 MNHEY and CDR2 SVGAGI.

The gene calls are TRBV28 and TRBJ1-5; D is unresolved. The CDR3 extends over 17 amino acids. Germline values: CDR1 MDHEN, CDR2 SYDVKM. Trimming removed 5 bases from V and 7 bases from J, with 24 bases in between. The CDR3: CASSPFFGGRFRQPQHF. The CDR3 DNA is TGTGCCAGCAGTCCCTTCTTTGGAGGGAGATTTCGGCAGCCCCAGCATTTT.

This chain links TRBV5-4 with TRBJ2-7, with 8 bases that match TRBD2. The V segment lost 4 bases and the J segment 4 bases; nucleotides outside the gene matches: 10. This CDR3 region has 15 residues. CDR1 SGHNT and CDR2 YYREEE come from the germline V gene (reference sequence). The DNA of the CDR3 is TGTGCCAGCAGCCCGGCCCGGGGGGGTAGATACGAGCAGTACTTC. It codes for CASSPARGGRYEQYF.

The V call is TRBV7-8, the J call TRBJ2-1; TRBD2 agrees at 14 bases. The junction had 7 bases not matched to a gene; V was cut back by 3 bases and J by 9 bases. Germline V gene data show CDR1 as SGHVS and CDR2 as FQNEAQ. This CDR3 contains 16 residues. The DNA for the CDR3 is TGTGCCAGCAGCTTTATCGGACTAGCGGGGGGATCTGAGCAGTTCTTC. Its translation: CASSFIGLAGGSEQFF.

The genes are TRBV5-4 and TRBJ2-1, with 8 bases that match TRBD2. The length of the CDR3 is 17 residues. V shed 4 bases and J 6 bases; nucleotides not matched to a gene: 15. Germline V gene sequence: CDR1 SGHNT, CDR2 YYREEE (reference sequence). The CDR3 sequence: CASSPPRGAGGSNEQFF. For the CDR3, the DNA is TGTGCCAGCAGCCCGCCCCGGGGGGCGGGGGGCTCCAATGAGCAGTTCTTC.

About this clone: Lacking the conserved final phenylalanine or tryptophan, this CDR3 likely reflects a read error. V and J are TRBV6-6 and TRBJ2-2; no firm D call. The CDR3 length is 12 residues. The V end lost 5 bases, the J end lost 5 bases, and 6 bases lay between the germline ends. Germline lookup yields CDR1 MNHNY and CDR2 SVGAGI (reference sequence). The CDR3 DNA sequence: TGTGCCAGCAGTACAAAAACCGGGGAGCTGTTTCTT. It is translated as CASSTKTGELFL.

The chain has TRBV30 and TRBJ1-2; 8 nucleotides match TRBD1. The CDR3 contains 14 residues. Germline lookup yields CDR1 GTSNPN and CDR2 SVGIG (reference sequence). Germline trimming cut 2 bases from V and 4 bases from J; bases unmatched to any gene: 6. The CDR3 loop reads CAWSLGQGSYGYTF. For the CDR3, the DNA is TGTGCCTGGAGTTTAGGACAGGGTTCCTATGGCTACACCTTC. Combining the CDR3 with reference TRBV30 and TRBJ1-2 gives the whole variable domain SQTIHQWPATLVQPVGSPLSLECTVEGTSNPNLYWYRQAAGRGLQLLFYSVGIGQISSEVPQNLSASRPQDRQFILSSKKLLLSDSGFYLCAWSLGQGSYGYTFGSGTRLTVV.

V gene TRBV7-9 combines with J gene TRBJ1-5; TRBD1 matches 11 bases. The CDR3 length is 16 residues. V shed 3 bases, J shed 2 bases, and the junction held 3 bases outside the gene matches. Germline-derived CDR1 and CDR2 are SEHNR and FQNEAQ (reference sequence). Written as DNA, the CDR3 is TGTGCCAGCAGCTTCGGACAGGGGGCGGGCAATCAGCCCCAGCATTTT. Protein product: CASSFGQGAGNQPQHF.

The chain uses TRBV5-4 and TRBJ2-7; TRBD2 aligns across 10 bases. CDR3 length: 15 residues. The J segment lost 5 bases and the V segment lost 2 bases, leaving 7 bases of the junction unmatched. Germline CDR1 and CDR2: SGHNT and YYREEE (reference sequence). CDR3 nucleotide sequence: TGTGCCAGCAGCTTCCGCCTAGCGGGAGTCGACGAGCAGTACTTC. Translation: CASSFRLAGVDEQYF.